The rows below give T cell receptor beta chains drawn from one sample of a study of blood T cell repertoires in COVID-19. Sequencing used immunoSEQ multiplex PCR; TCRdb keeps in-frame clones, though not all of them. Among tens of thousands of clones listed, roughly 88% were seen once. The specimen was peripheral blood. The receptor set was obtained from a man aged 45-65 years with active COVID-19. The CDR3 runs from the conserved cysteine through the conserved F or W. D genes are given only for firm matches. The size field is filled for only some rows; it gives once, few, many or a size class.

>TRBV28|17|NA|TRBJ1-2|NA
CASSLLGVWGVGYGYTF
TGTGCCAGCAGCCTCCTTGGGGTGTGGGGAGTGGGCTATGGCTACACCTTC
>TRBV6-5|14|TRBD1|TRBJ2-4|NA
CASSYDRDKNIQYF
TGTGCCAGCAGTTACGACAGGGATAAAAACATTCAGTACTTC
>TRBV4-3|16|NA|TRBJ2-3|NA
CASSPKVGGGRDTQYF
TGCGCCAGCAGCCCCAAGGTGGGGGGGGGCAGGGATACGCAGTATTTT
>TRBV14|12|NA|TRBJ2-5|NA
CASSQVPETQYF
TGTGCCAGCAGTCAGGTTCCAGAGACCCAGTACTTC
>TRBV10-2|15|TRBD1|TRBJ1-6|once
CASRLTGNYNSPLHF
TGCGCCAGCAGATTGACAGGGAACTATAATTCACCCCTCCACTTT
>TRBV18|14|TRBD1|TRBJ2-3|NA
CASSGLTGEDTQYF
TGTGCCAGCTCAGGCTTGACAGGGGAAGATACGCAGTATTTT
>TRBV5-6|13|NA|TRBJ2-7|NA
CASSLRAGLEQYF
TGTGCCAGCAGCTTGAGGGCAGGGCTCGAGCAGTACTTC
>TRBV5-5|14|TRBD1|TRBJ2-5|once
CASSLARQGETQYF
TGTGCCAGCAGCTTGGCGAGACAGGGCGAGACCCAGTACTTC
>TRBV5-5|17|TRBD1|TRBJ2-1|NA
CASSLAGRGSSYNEQFF
TGTGCCAGCAGCTTGGCCGGCAGGGGGAGCTCCTACAATGAGCAGTTCTTC
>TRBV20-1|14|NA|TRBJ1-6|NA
CSASSAGANSPLHF
TGCAGTGCTAGTAGCGCAGGGGCTAATTCACCCCTCCACTTT
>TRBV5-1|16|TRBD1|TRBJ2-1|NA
CASSLIQGAKFSEQFF
TGCGCCAGCAGCTTGATCCAGGGGGCGAAGTTTAGTGAGCAGTTCTTC
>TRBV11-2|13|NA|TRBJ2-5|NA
CASSLDLQETQYF
TGTGCCAGCAGCTTAGATCTACAGGAGACCCAGTACTTC
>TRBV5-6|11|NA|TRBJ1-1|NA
CASSSIAGAFF
TGTGCCAGCAGTAGCATTGCGGGAGCTTTCTTT
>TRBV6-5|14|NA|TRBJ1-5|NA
CASLRGVSNQPQHF
TGTGCCAGCCTGCGGGGTGTGAGCAATCAGCCCCAGCATTTT